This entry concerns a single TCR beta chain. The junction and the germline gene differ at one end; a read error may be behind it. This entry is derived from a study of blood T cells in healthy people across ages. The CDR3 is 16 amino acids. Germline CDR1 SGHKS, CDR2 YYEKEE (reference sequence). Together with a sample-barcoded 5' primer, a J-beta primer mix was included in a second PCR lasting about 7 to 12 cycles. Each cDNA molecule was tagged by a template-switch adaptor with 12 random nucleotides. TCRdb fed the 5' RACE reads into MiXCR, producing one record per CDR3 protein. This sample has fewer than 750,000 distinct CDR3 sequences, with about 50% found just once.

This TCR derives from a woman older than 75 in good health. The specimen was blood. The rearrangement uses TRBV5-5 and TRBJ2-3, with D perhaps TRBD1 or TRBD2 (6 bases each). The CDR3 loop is CASSLRGAPSIDAQYF. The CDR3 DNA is TGTGCCAGCAGCTTGAGGGGGGCCCCTAGCATAGATGCGCAGTATTTT. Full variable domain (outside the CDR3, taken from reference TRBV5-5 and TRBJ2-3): DAGVTQSPTHLIKTRGQQVTLRCSPISGHKSVSWYQQVLGQGPQFIFQYYEKEERGRGNFPDRFSARQFPNYSSELNVNALLLGDSALYLCASSLRGAPSIDAQYFGPGTRLTVL.